This T cell receptor (beta chain) comes out of a study of T cell responses to AZD1222 COVID-19 vaccine. This table comes from immunoSEQ multiplex PCR, and its TCRdb copy is limited to in-frame clones, with some not included. Among around 150,000 clones listed, around 90% were seen once. Details on this clone: Its antigen is as yet unknown.

Germline V CDR1 and CDR2: SGHKS, YYEKEE (reference sequence). Between the trimmed V and J ends, which lost 0 bases and 1 base, there was a span of 7 bases. The CDR3 extends over 14 amino acids. Study conclusions and caveats: The donor group comprised mostly white British people and more females; the analysis possibly underestimated clonal diversity.

The sequencing here drew on peripheral blood, taken 28 days after the second AZD1222 dose. The V call is TRBV5-5, the J call TRBJ1-2; the D is unclear. The receptor was isolated from an adult who received the AZD1222 COVID-19 vaccine. CDR3 in amino acids: CASSLDTVNYGYTF. The CDR3 coding sequence is TGTGCCAGCAGCTTGGATACAGTTAACTATGGCTACACCTTC. The whole variable domain, remainder taken from reference TRBV5-5 and TRBJ1-2, is DAGVTQSPTHLIKTRGQQVTLRCSPISGHKSVSWYQQVLGQGPQFIFQYYEKEERGRGNFPDRFSARQFPNYSSELNVNALLLGDSALYLCASSLDTVNYGYTFGSGTRLTVV.